One sample yielded the 14 T cell receptor beta chains listed below, sequenced in a study of blood T cell repertoires in COVID-19. Sequencing was performed with immunoSEQ multiplex PCR; in TCRdb, only in-frame clones are kept and a portion is missing. The sample holds over 200,000 clones, 87% seen once. The sequenced material came from peripheral blood. These receptors were obtained from a woman aged 18-29 years who had recovered from COVID-19.

This clone was counted only a few times. This sequence joins TRBV19 and TRBJ2-5; 11 positions match TRBD2. The germline V gene has CDR1 LNHDA and CDR2 SQIVND (reference sequence). Trimming removed 7 bases from V and 2 bases from J; junction bases left unmatched: 6. The CDR3 is 15 residues long. The CDR3 here is CASTPRLAGQETQYF. The CDR3 nucleotides read TGTGCCAGTACCCCCCGACTAGCGGGACAAGAGACCCAGTACTTC.

V and J are TRBV6-5 and TRBJ2-3, with 7 bases that match TRBD2. J was trimmed by 2 bases and V by 2 bases; bases with no gene match: 7. The CDR3 totals 16 residues. Germline V CDR1 and CDR2: MNHEY, SVGAGI. CDR3 residues: CASSYGRAFFTDTQYF. The CDR3 DNA sequence: TGTGCCAGCAGTTACGGGAGGGCCTTTTTCACAGATACGCAGTATTTT.

The rearrangement uses TRBV27 and TRBJ1-2; the match to TRBD1 covers 9 bases. CDR1 MNHEY and CDR2 SMNVEV come from the germline V gene (reference sequence). V lost 4 bases, J lost 4 bases, and 10 bases stayed unmatched. This CDR3 is 16 amino acids long. This CDR3 reads CASSSVRDRAAYGYTF. For the CDR3, the DNA is TGTGCCAGCAGTTCCGTCCGGGACAGGGCGGCCTATGGCTACACCTTC.

This chain links TRBV7-2 with TRBJ2-2, with D perhaps TRBD2 (6 bases). CDR1 is SGHTA, CDR2 FQGNSA, per germline. V was cut by 5 bases and J by 2 bases, with 9 bases left in between. CDR3 length equals 14 residues. The CDR3: CASSPEGNTGELFF. The CDR3 DNA sequence: TGTGCCAGCAGCCCGGAGGGAAACACCGGGGAGCTGTTTTTT.

The chain links TRBV29-1 to TRBJ1-4; unclear D gene. In germline, CDR1 is SQVTM, CDR2 ANQGSEA. V was clipped by 2 bases and J by 11 bases, with 18 bases between them. The CDR3 loop spans 14 amino acids. The CDR3 spells CSVEFGGYPGKLFF. The CDR3 DNA sequence: TGCAGCGTTGAATTTGGCGGATACCCGGGGAAACTGTTTTTT.

The CDR3 sequence is CASSQGRWNEKLFF. The CDR3 nucleotides read TGCGCCAGCAGCCAAGGGCGGTGGAATGAAAAACTGTTTTTT. This chain links TRBV4-3 with TRBJ1-4, with D unclear. V dropped 1 base and J dropped 5 bases, with 8 bases sitting between them. The CDR3 length is 14 residues. Germline V gene data show CDR1 as LGHNA and CDR2 as YSLEER.

In nucleotides, the CDR3 is TGTGCCAGCAGCTCTGGGACAGGGGGCCAAGCTTTCTTT. This codes for CASSSGTGGQAFF. The chain joins TRBV7-3 to TRBJ1-1; 12 nucleotides align to TRBD1. Germline CDR1 SGHTA, CDR2 FQGTGA. The CDR3 consists of 13 residues. With V trimmed by 4 bases and J by 9 bases, 3 bases remained unmatched.

In this sample, this clone turned up once. The V and J genes are TRBV7-6 and TRBJ2-7, with unresolved D. Germline CDR1 SGHVS, CDR2 FNYEAQ. V gave up 5 bases and J gave up 2 bases, with 13 bases separating them. This CDR3 spans 14 amino acids. The CDR3 sequence is CASSPMGLTYEQYF. The CDR3 nucleotides are TGTGCCAGCAGCCCAATGGGCCTCACCTACGAGCAGTACTTC.

V and J are TRBV7-9 and TRBJ2-3; 9 bases are a match to TRBD1. Trimming took 6 bases from V and 3 from J; bases not matched to a gene: 4. Germline V gives CDR1 SEHNR, CDR2 FQNEAQ (reference sequence). This CDR3 has 14 amino acids. The chain's CDR3 is CASRSQGATDTQYF. DNA of the CDR3: TGTGCCAGCAGATCACAGGGGGCGACAGATACGCAGTATTTT.

CDR3 coding DNA: TGTGCCAGCTCACTCCGGGACAGGATAATAGGCGAGACCCAGTACTTC. Its translation is CASSLRDRIIGETQYF. The V and J genes are TRBV18 and TRBJ2-5, with 8 bases lining up with TRBD1. The CDR3 totals 16 residues. CDR1 and CDR2 from the germline V gene are KGHSH and LQKENI. The V gene end was trimmed by 4 bases and the J gene end by 5 bases; junction bases not matched to a gene: 12.

This rearrangement joins TRBV9 to TRBJ2-1; 9 bases line up with TRBD1. Germline CDR1 and CDR2: SGDLS and YYNGEE. The ends lost 0 bases at V and 12 bases at J; junction bases unmatched: 10. The CDR3 covers 15 residues. The CDR3 protein is CASSVVGQGVMMQFF. CDR3 coding DNA: TGTGCCAGCAGCGTAGTGGGACAGGGAGTAATGATGCAGTTCTTC.

The V call is TRBV9, the J call TRBJ1-1; tentative D call: TRBD1 (6 bases). The germline V and J ends were trimmed by 3 bases and 3 bases, with 9 bases remaining between them. Per germline, CDR1 SGDLS and CDR2 YYNGEE. The CDR3 has 13 residues. CDR3 region: CASSATGHTEAFF. The CDR3 DNA sequence: TGTGCCAGCAGCGCTACAGGGCACACTGAAGCTTTCTTT.

The chain employs TRBV18 and TRBJ1-1; weak D call: TRBD1 (6 bases). Trimming stripped 1 base from V and 0 bases from J, with 9 bases between. Germline CDR1 and CDR2: KGHSH and LQKENI. The CDR3 totals 15 residues. The DNA for the CDR3 is TGTGCCAGCTCACCACAGGGGGAGATGAACACTGAAGCTTTCTTT. This encodes CASSPQGEMNTEAFF.

This chain joins TRBV15 and TRBJ1-5; maybe TRBD1 (6 bases). This CDR3 comprises 14 residues. Germline CDR1 reads LNHNV; CDR2 reads YYDKDF (reference sequence). The V end lost 3 bases, the J end lost 3 bases, and 9 bases lay between the germline ends. CDR3 coding DNA: TGTGCCACCAGCAGTTGGACAGACAATCAGCCCCAGCATTTT. This gives the protein CATSSWTDNQPQHF.